The T cell receptor beta chain described here comes from a study of blood T cell repertoires in COVID-19. Overall study: Samples of COVID-19 (acute and convalescent) were obtained from the United States, Italy and Spain.

Original analysis: Estimated nucleated cell counts came from reference gene primer amplification. Using immunoSEQ multiplex PCR, the repertoire was profiled, and TCRdb retains in-frame clones only, with some absent. Clonal size and the V and J genes are those of that table, whereas D and trimming came from the DNA. Of fewer than 100,000 clones in the sample, 80% to 90% were seen once. From germline, CDR1 is MNHNS and CDR2 SASEGT. Trimming removed 3 bases from V and 1 base from J; junction bases left unmatched: 2. The CDR3 sequence is 14 residues long. Sequenced material: peripheral blood. The receptor was isolated from a woman of 80 years or more with acute or convalescent COVID-19. This sequence joins TRBV6-1 and TRBJ1-1, with TRBD1 matching 7 bases. CDR3 region: CASSENRGNTEAFF. The CDR3 coding sequence is TGTGCCAGCAGTGAGAACAGGGGGAACACTGAAGCTTTCTTT.